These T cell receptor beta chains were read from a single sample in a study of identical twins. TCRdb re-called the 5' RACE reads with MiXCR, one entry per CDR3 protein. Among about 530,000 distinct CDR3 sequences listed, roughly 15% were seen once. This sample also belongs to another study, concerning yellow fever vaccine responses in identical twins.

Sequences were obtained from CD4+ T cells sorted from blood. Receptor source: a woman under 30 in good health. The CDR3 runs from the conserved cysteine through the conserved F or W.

cdr3_aa: CSVSQLAGAGETQYF
j_call: TRBJ2-5
v_call: TRBV20-1

cdr3_aa: CASTPGGDRYEQYF
j_call: TRBJ2-7
v_call: TRBV5-1

cdr3_aa: CSANDGQPKQFF
j_call: TRBJ2-1
v_call: TRBV20-1

cdr3_aa: CASSFGLTEAFF
j_call: TRBJ1-1
v_call: TRBV12-3/TRBV12-4

cdr3_aa: CATGRDRGNTGELFF
j_call: TRBJ2-2
v_call: TRBV10-3

cdr3_aa: CSTGITEAFF
j_call: TRBJ1-1
v_call: TRBV29-1

cdr3_aa: CASSLAQQGYEQFF
j_call: TRBJ2-1
v_call: TRBV5-1

cdr3_aa: CSASPPEGNQPQHF
j_call: TRBJ1-5
v_call: TRBV20-1

cdr3_aa: CSSLTDTQYF
j_call: TRBJ2-3
v_call: TRBV29-1

cdr3_aa: CASSGLAVSGDTQYF
j_call: TRBJ2-3
v_call: TRBV11-3

cdr3_aa: CASSPGLYSHNEQFF
j_call: TRBJ2-1
v_call: TRBV9

cdr3_aa: CASSESGSFTDTQYF
j_call: TRBJ2-3
v_call: TRBV10-1

cdr3_aa: CASGGGGVEQYF
j_call: TRBJ2-7
v_call: TRBV11-3

cdr3_aa: CASSSILAGRANEQFF
j_call: TRBJ2-1
v_call: TRBV7-9

cdr3_aa: CASRTGGYEQYF
j_call: TRBJ2-7
v_call: TRBV28

cdr3_aa: CASSLGRTGVYEQYF
j_call: TRBJ2-7
v_call: TRBV11-2

cdr3_aa: CASSLGAARSYNEQFF
j_call: TRBJ2-1
v_call: TRBV11-2

cdr3_aa: CASSRQGSISNQPQHF
j_call: TRBJ1-5
v_call: TRBV27

cdr3_aa: CASRSPDRIYNEQFF
j_call: TRBJ2-1
v_call: TRBV5-1

cdr3_aa: CASSLGFDYNVQFF
j_call: TRBJ2-1
v_call: TRBV7-9

cdr3_aa: CASSTPGGSYNEQFF
j_call: TRBJ2-1
v_call: TRBV6-1

cdr3_aa: CASARGANYGYTF
j_call: TRBJ1-2
v_call: TRBV28

cdr3_aa: CASSQDEASGGETQYF
j_call: TRBJ2-5
v_call: TRBV4-2

cdr3_aa: CSGGLAGLNEQFF
j_call: TRBJ2-1
v_call: TRBV20-1

cdr3_aa: CASSLWALRNIQYF
j_call: TRBJ2-4
v_call: TRBV28

cdr3_aa: CSVDVSGGTEAFF
j_call: TRBJ1-1
v_call: TRBV29-1

cdr3_aa: CASDRGGGNNEQFF
j_call: TRBJ2-1
v_call: TRBV25-1

cdr3_aa: CASPPAAGTGELFF
j_call: TRBJ2-2
v_call: TRBV7-9

cdr3_aa: CASSSTFSGRRGEQFF
j_call: TRBJ2-1
v_call: TRBV27

cdr3_aa: CASSHRDRAPYEQYF
j_call: TRBJ2-7
v_call: TRBV7-9

cdr3_aa: CASSLSGQGVSTGEQYF
j_call: TRBJ2-7
v_call: TRBV5-1

cdr3_aa: CSAAHGGAGTDTQYF
j_call: TRBJ2-3
v_call: TRBV20-1

cdr3_aa: CASSGDGNQPQHF
j_call: TRBJ1-5
v_call: TRBV2

cdr3_aa: CASSYLRGPITVAFF
j_call: TRBJ1-1
v_call: TRBV7-9

cdr3_aa: CASSKQGGEQYF
j_call: TRBJ2-7
v_call: TRBV12-3/TRBV12-4

cdr3_aa: CASSNGPWRTEAFF
j_call: TRBJ1-1
v_call: TRBV12-3/TRBV12-4

cdr3_aa: CASSQGDRGSNQPQHF
j_call: TRBJ1-5
v_call: TRBV4-1

cdr3_aa: CASSLKGGVGGYTF
j_call: TRBJ1-2
v_call: TRBV28

cdr3_aa: CAINRGSLTSSYNEQFF
j_call: TRBJ2-1
v_call: TRBV10-3

cdr3_aa: CASSLAGGYTEAFF
j_call: TRBJ1-1
v_call: TRBV5-4

cdr3_aa: CASSQSGRSNTGELFF
j_call: TRBJ2-2
v_call: TRBV3-1

cdr3_aa: CASSPRTGRIGTEAFF
j_call: TRBJ1-1
v_call: TRBV3-1

cdr3_aa: CSARGSGQETQYF
j_call: TRBJ2-5
v_call: TRBV20-1

cdr3_aa: CSAATGTGFGETQYF
j_call: TRBJ2-5
v_call: TRBV20-1

cdr3_aa: CASSLIETGELFF
j_call: TRBJ2-2
v_call: TRBV5-1

cdr3_aa: CASRQRESSYNEQFF
j_call: TRBJ2-1
v_call: TRBV12-3/TRBV12-4

cdr3_aa: CATARTSNTGELFF
j_call: TRBJ2-2
v_call: TRBV24-1

cdr3_aa: CSANLNSGYTDTQYF
j_call: TRBJ2-3
v_call: TRBV20-1

cdr3_aa: CSARPLTVNRTDTQYF
j_call: TRBJ2-3
v_call: TRBV20-1

cdr3_aa: CSATEISNQPQHF
j_call: TRBJ1-5
v_call: TRBV20-1

cdr3_aa: CASKRLAGYQETQYF
j_call: TRBJ2-5
v_call: TRBV6-2/TRBV6-3

cdr3_aa: CSAHRDRGDNEQFF
j_call: TRBJ2-1
v_call: TRBV20-1

cdr3_aa: CASSVVGANTGELFF
j_call: TRBJ2-2
v_call: TRBV9

cdr3_aa: CASSFSGGGTEAFF
j_call: TRBJ1-1
v_call: TRBV5-1

cdr3_aa: CASRIQGADGETQYF
j_call: TRBJ2-5
v_call: TRBV6-1

cdr3_aa: CASSFEALAKNIQYF
j_call: TRBJ2-4
v_call: TRBV12-3/TRBV12-4

cdr3_aa: CASSLAGPSSPLHF
j_call: TRBJ1-6
v_call: TRBV11-3

cdr3_aa: CASSYSARNQETQYF
j_call: TRBJ2-5
v_call: TRBV6-5

cdr3_aa: CATSETGTGGAADGYTF
j_call: TRBJ1-2
v_call: TRBV24-1